The 30 T cell receptor beta chains below come from one sample, sequenced in a study of shared clonotypes between healthy human individuals. Data came from immunoSEQ multiplex PCR; TCRdb stores just in-frame clones and leaves some out. The data show millions of clones, around 96% seen once. Naive-designated CD8 cells lacked CD45RO, were positively enriched for CCR7, and omitted terminally differentiated effector memory CD45RA+ cells. Sequenced sample: naive CD8+ T cells sorted from blood. These receptors all stem from a man younger than 35 in good health.

This clone is a singleton in its sample. V usage is TRBV7-6 and J usage is TRBJ1-1; D is perhaps TRBD1 (5 bases). V lost 5 bases to trimming and J lost 1 base, with 17 bases between them. The CDR3 has 16 amino acids. CDR1 and CDR2 from the germline V gene are SGHVS and FNYEAQ. CDR3 nucleotides: TGTGCCAGCAGCCCCCGGGACCTCGGGAGGAACACTGAAGCTTTCTTT. Amino acids: CASSPRDLGRNTEAFF. Supplemented by reference TRBV7-6 and TRBJ1-1, the full variable domain reads GAGVSQSPRYKVTKRGQDVALRCDPISGHVSLYWYRQALGQGPEFLTYFNYEAQQDKSGLPNDRFSAERPEGSISTLTIQRTEQRDSAMYRCASSPRDLGRNTEAFFGQGTRLTVV.

The chain is built from TRBV5-4 and TRBJ2-3, with TRBD2 matching 10 bases. CDR1 is SGHNT and CDR2 is YYREEE in the germline V gene (reference sequence). The trim removed 2 bases at V and 3 bases at J, leaving 6 bases unmatched. CDR3 size: 16 residues. For the CDR3, the DNA is TGTGCCAGCAGCTTAATAGCGGGGGGCGTTACAGATACGCAGTATTTT. Amino acid sequence: CASSLIAGGVTDTQYF.

This chain joins TRBV7-2 and TRBJ2-1; TRBD2 matches at 7 bases. Looked up from germline, CDR1 is SGHTA and CDR2 is FQGNSA. The CDR3 has 16 amino acids. After removal of 3 bases from V and 1 base from J, the junction contained 6 bases not matched to a gene. The CDR3 nucleotides read TGTGCCAGCAGCTTTTTTAGCGGGTCTTCCTACAATGAGCAGTTCTTC. It is translated as CASSFFSGSSYNEQFF.

The chain has TRBV27 and TRBJ2-1; 16 nucleotides line up with TRBD2. V trimming: 4 bases; J trimming: 4 bases; junction bases outside the gene matches: 10. The length of the CDR3 is 19 residues. Germline CDR1 reads MNHEY; CDR2 reads SMNVEV (reference sequence). The CDR3 bases are TGTGCCAGCAGTTCCGGGACAGGGACTAGCGGGAGGGTATACAATGAGCAGTTCTTC. Amino acid sequence: CASSSGTGTSGRVYNEQFF.

The chain carries TRBV12-5 and TRBJ2-3, with D tentatively TRBD2 (5 bases). The V end was cut by 1 base, the J end by 0 bases, with 14 bases between. Germline loops: CDR1 LGHNT, CDR2 FRNRAP. The CDR3 runs 17 residues. This CDR3 is CASGLGLGRTSTDTQYF. The CDR3 DNA is TGTGCTAGTGGTTTGGGACTCGGACGGACTAGCACAGATACGCAGTATTTT.

This rearrangement joins TRBV25-1 to TRBJ1-2, with D possibly matching TRBD1 (5 bases). This CDR3 has 13 residues. Germline V gene data show CDR1 as MGHDK and CDR2 as SYGVNS. V was shortened by 1 base and J by 13 bases, with 16 bases between the two germline ends. CDR3 bases: TGTGCCAGCAGTGAATCCGTTTGGTTGGGGGTCACCTTC. Its translation is CASSESVWLGVTF.

The CDR3 DNA reads as TGCGCCAGCAGCCACGCGAACACTGAAGCTTTCTTT. This codes for CASSHANTEAFF. This chain uses TRBV4-1 with TRBJ1-1; D call uncertain. V was trimmed by 3 bases and J by 1 base, leaving 3 bases between them. Germline CDR1 reads MGHRA; CDR2 reads YSYEKL. This CDR3 is 12 amino acids long.

The V and J genes are TRBV27 and TRBJ2-1, with D perhaps being TRBD1 or TRBD2 (6 bases each). V was shortened by 8 bases and J by 2 bases, with 13 bases between the two germline ends. Germline V gives CDR1 MNHEY, CDR2 SMNVEV (reference sequence). This CDR3 spans 14 amino acids. The CDR3 here is CASCEGGPYNEQFF. The CDR3 bases are TGTGCCAGCTGCGAGGGGGGACCCTACAATGAGCAGTTCTTC.

The chain employs TRBV6-5 and TRBJ2-1, with D uncertain. Germline CDR1 reads MNHEY; CDR2 reads SVGAGI. Trimming removed 8 bases from V and 2 bases from J, with 13 bases in between. The CDR3 is 14 residues long. The CDR3 DNA sequence: TGTGCCAGCTCCCCGGAACTGACCTACAATGAGCAGTTCTTC. Its translation is CASSPELTYNEQFF.

V gene TRBV6-1 combines with J gene TRBJ1-2; a weak D match, TRBD1 (6 bases). V was trimmed by 3 bases and J by 3 bases, leaving 17 bases between them. CDR1 MNHNS and CDR2 SASEGT come from the germline V gene. This CDR3 region has 16 residues. For the CDR3, the DNA is TGTGCCAGCAGTGACGGGGGAGGGGACATATACTATGGCTACACCTTC. Translation gives CASSDGGGDIYYGYTF.

In its sample, this clone was seen once. Distinct nucleotide sequences in the sample also encode this CDR3. The chain combines TRBV5-5 with TRBJ2-7; the match to TRBD1 covers 8 bases. CDR3 length equals 13 residues. The germline gives CDR1 SGHKS, CDR2 YYEKEE (reference sequence). The J segment lost 5 bases and the V segment lost 4 bases, leaving 5 bases of the junction unmatched. In DNA, the CDR3 is TGTGCCAGCAGCCTGGACAGGGCCCACGAGCAGTACTTC. Its translation is CASSLDRAHEQYF.

V is TRBV30 and J is TRBJ2-7; D call uncertain. The germline V gene encodes CDR1 GTSNPN and CDR2 SVGIG (reference sequence). V lost 4 bases and J 2 bases, leaving 18 bases between the germline ends. The CDR3 loop spans 15 amino acids. In nucleotides, the CDR3 is TGTGCCTGGACCGGTTGGGGTGAAAGGGCCTACGAGCAGTACTTC. It yields the protein CAWTGWGERAYEQYF.

The V and J genes are TRBV6-5 and TRBJ2-7; TRBD2 is a possible D gene (5 bases). With 2 bases removed from V and 3 bases from J, the gap between germline ends came to 8 bases. This CDR3 has 13 amino acids. The germline V gene encodes CDR1 MNHEY and CDR2 SVGAGI. The CDR3 sequence: CASSYLRGYEQYF. DNA of the CDR3: TGTGCCAGCAGTTACCTCCGGGGCTACGAGCAGTACTTC.

This chain links TRBV11-3 with TRBJ2-3; the match to TRBD2 covers 14 bases. Germline-derived CDR1 and CDR2 are SGHNT and YENEEA. The CDR3 is made up of 17 amino acids. V gave up 5 bases and J gave up 1 base; unmatched junction bases: 5. The CDR3 coding sequence is TGTGCCAGCAGCGCGGGACTAGCGGGAGAGCGCACAGATACGCAGTATTTT. This translates into CASSAGLAGERTDTQYF.

This chain uses TRBV28 with TRBJ1-2; 12 nucleotides line up with TRBD1. Germline values: CDR1 MDHEN, CDR2 SYDVKM. This CDR3 is 14 amino acids long. Trimming at V came to 7 bases and at J to 7 bases, leaving 7 bases not matched to a gene. The CDR3 reads CASTRDRGQPGYTF. Written as DNA, the CDR3 is TGTGCCAGCACCCGGGACAGGGGGCAGCCTGGCTACACCTTC.

V gene TRBV10-3 combines with J gene TRBJ1-1; a possible D gene is TRBD1 (6 bases). Deletions cut 0 bases from V and 4 bases from J, with 21 bases between. CDR3 length equals 18 residues. Per the germline V gene, CDR1 is ENHRY and CDR2 is SYGVKD. CDR3 amino acids: CAISESLGGAEPSTEAFF. The CDR3 DNA is TGTGCCATCAGTGAGTCGTTGGGGGGCGCGGAGCCCAGCACTGAAGCTTTCTTT.

V usage is TRBV11-3 and J usage is TRBJ2-5; 7 bases map to TRBD2. This CDR3 is 13 amino acids long. After removal of 5 bases from V and 5 bases from J, the junction contained 5 bases not matched to a gene. In germline, CDR1 is SGHNT, CDR2 YENEEA. The CDR3 loop is CASSMTSWETQYF. CDR3 bases: TGTGCCAGCAGCATGACTAGCTGGGAGACCCAGTACTTC.

The rearrangement uses TRBV28 and TRBJ2-5, with D possibly called TRBD1 or TRBD2 (5 bases each). The germline V gene has CDR1 MDHEN and CDR2 SYDVKM. The CDR3 is 14 residues long. Trimming took off 2 bases at V and 9 bases at J, with 16 bases between the two ends. This CDR3 reads CASSLAGELGAQYF. The CDR3 bases are TGTGCCAGCAGTTTAGCGGGCGAGCTGGGGGCCCAGTACTTC.

This clone came up once. The chain uses TRBV11-1 and TRBJ2-7; D possibly matches TRBD1 or TRBD2 (5 bases each). V lost 4 bases and J lost 2, with 12 bases in between. CDR3 size: 14 residues. Germline assignment: CDR1 SGHAT and CDR2 FQDESV (reference sequence). This chain's CDR3 is CASSWDRGAYEQYF. For the CDR3, the DNA is TGTGCCAGCAGCTGGGACCGAGGGGCCTACGAGCAGTACTTC.

The V call is TRBV5-1, the J call TRBJ1-1, with D possibly being TRBD1 (6 bases). The V and J ends lost 0 bases and 6 bases respectively, with 9 bases between them. In germline, CDR1 is SGHRS, CDR2 YFSETQ. The CDR3 runs 13 residues. CDR3 in amino acids: CASSLEDSPEAFF. The CDR3 DNA reads as TGCGCCAGCAGCTTGGAGGACAGCCCTGAAGCTTTCTTT. The whole variable domain, remainder taken from reference TRBV5-1 and TRBJ1-1, is KAGVTQTPRYLIKTRGQQVTLSCSPISGHRSVSWYQQTPGQGLQFLFEYFSETQRNKGNFPGRFSGRQFSNSRSEMNVSTLELGDSALYLCASSLEDSPEAFFGQGTRLTVV.

This clone showed up just a few times. The same CDR3 arises from other DNA sequences in this sample as well. The J gene is TRBJ1-1, the V gene TRBV19; D ambiguous. The CDR3 runs to 13 residues. Trimming shortened V by 3 bases and J by 1 base, and 6 bases separated the two germline ends. The germline gives CDR1 LNHDA, CDR2 SQIVND (reference sequence). In DNA, the CDR3 is TGTGCCAGTAGTATTTGGGGGAACACTGAAGCTTTCTTT. Amino acid sequence: CASSIWGNTEAFF. Supplemented by reference TRBV19 and TRBJ1-1, the full variable domain reads DGGITQSPKYLFRKEGQNVTLSCEQNLNHDAMYWYRQDPGQGLRLIYYSQIVNDFQKGDIAEGYSVSREKKESFPLTVTSAQKNPTAFYLCASSIWGNTEAFFGQGTRLTVV.

V gene TRBV30 combines with J gene TRBJ2-7; TRBD1 matches 9 bases. The V gene's germline CDR1 is GTSNPN and CDR2 SVGIG (reference sequence). This CDR3 comprises 15 residues. V lost 1 base to trimming and J lost 2 bases; unmatched junction nucleotides: 6. This chain's CDR3 is CAWSGGQGNPYEQYF. The CDR3 DNA is TGTGCCTGGAGTGGCGGACAGGGGAACCCCTACGAGCAGTACTTC.

In the case of this clone: This same CDR3 is encoded by further DNA sequences in the sample. V usage is TRBV28 and J usage is TRBJ2-7; tentative D call: TRBD1 (5 bases). CDR1 and CDR2 (germline): MDHEN, SYDVKM. The ends were cut back, 3 bases at V and 2 bases at J, with 5 bases in the middle. The length of the CDR3 is 12 residues. This CDR3 is CASSFRAYEQYF. The CDR3 coding sequence is TGTGCCAGCAGTTTCAGGGCCTACGAGCAGTACTTC.

The rearrangement uses TRBV7-2 and TRBJ1-1, with D maybe TRBD1 (6 bases). V dropped 2 bases and J dropped 0 bases, with 10 bases sitting between them. CDR3 length: 15 residues. Germline values: CDR1 SGHTA, CDR2 FQGNSA. The CDR3 DNA is TGTGCCAGCAGCTTATCAGGGGCCTTGAACACTGAAGCTTTCTTT. Translated: CASSLSGALNTEAFF.

The rearrangement uses TRBV2 and TRBJ2-7; D is unclear. V lost 10 bases to trimming and J lost 2 bases, with 24 bases between them. Germline V CDR1 and CDR2: SNHLY, FYNNEI. The CDR3 extends over 16 amino acids. The CDR3 loop is CATAVPAVGSTYEQYF. CDR3 in DNA: TGTGCCACAGCAGTCCCGGCGGTCGGGTCCACCTACGAGCAGTACTTC.

This chain links TRBV6-5 with TRBJ2-5; 8 nucleotides align to TRBD1. Trimming removed 1 base from V and 1 base from J; junction bases left unmatched: 2. CDR3 size: 15 residues. Germline CDR1 and CDR2: MNHEY and SVGAGI. The CDR3 nucleotides read TGTGCCAGCAGTTACTTGGACAGGGTCCAAGAGACCCAGTACTTC. As protein: CASSYLDRVQETQYF.

This clone was counted a single time. This rearrangement joins TRBV6-1 to TRBJ2-3; the match to TRBD2 covers 10 bases. The junction had 10 bases not matched to a gene; V was cut back by 3 bases and J by 1 base. This CDR3 is 18 amino acids long. Germline CDR1 is MNHNS and CDR2 is SASEGT. The CDR3 DNA is TGTGCCAGCAGTGAGTCCTCCCTAGCGGGGGACCGCACAGATACGCAGTATTTT. This translates into CASSESSLAGDRTDTQYF.

With regard to this clone: This sample also contains other DNA sequences that code for the same CDR3. The CDR3 here is CASSQILDSNQPQHF. The CDR3 region has the DNA TGCGCCAGCAGCCAAATCTTGGATAGCAATCAGCCCCAGCATTTT. The chain joins TRBV4-3 to TRBJ1-5; D is uncertain. Germline-derived CDR1 and CDR2 are LGHNA and YSLEER. V was cut by 2 bases and J by 0 bases, with 8 bases left in between. The CDR3 is 15 residues long.

The V gene is TRBV2, the J gene TRBJ2-3, with D possibly matching TRBD2 (6 bases). The V end lost 7 bases, the J end lost 7 bases, and 27 bases lay between the germline ends. CDR1 and CDR2 (germline): SNHLY, FYNNEI. The CDR3 is made up of 17 amino acids. The DNA for the CDR3 is TGTGCCAGCAACGGGGTCGATCTCGCGGGGTTTGATCATACGCAGTATTTT. Protein: CASNGVDLAGFDHTQYF.

The chain combines TRBV28 with TRBJ2-1, with a tentative D call TRBD1 (6 bases). The CDR3 contains 15 residues. Germline V gene sequence: CDR1 MDHEN, CDR2 SYDVKM. V lost 7 bases and J 4 bases, leaving 17 bases between the germline ends. The DNA of the CDR3 is TGTGCCAGCAAAACGGGGCAGGGGAATTACAATGAGCAGTTCTTC. It specifies CASKTGQGNYNEQFF.